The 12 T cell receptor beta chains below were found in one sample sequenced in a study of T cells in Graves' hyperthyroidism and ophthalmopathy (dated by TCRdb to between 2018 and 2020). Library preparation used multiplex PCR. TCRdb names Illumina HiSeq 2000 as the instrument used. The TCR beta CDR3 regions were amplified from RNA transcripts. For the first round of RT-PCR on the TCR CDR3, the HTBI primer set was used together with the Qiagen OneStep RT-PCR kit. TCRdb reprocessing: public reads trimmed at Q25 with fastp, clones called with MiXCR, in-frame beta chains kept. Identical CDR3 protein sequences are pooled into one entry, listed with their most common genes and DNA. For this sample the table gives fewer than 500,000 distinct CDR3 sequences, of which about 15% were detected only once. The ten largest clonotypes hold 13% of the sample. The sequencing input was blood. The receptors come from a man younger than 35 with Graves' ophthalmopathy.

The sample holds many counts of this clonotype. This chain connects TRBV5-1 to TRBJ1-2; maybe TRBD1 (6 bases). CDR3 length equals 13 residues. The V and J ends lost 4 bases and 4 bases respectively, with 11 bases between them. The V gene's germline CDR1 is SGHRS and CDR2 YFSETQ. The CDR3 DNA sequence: TGCGCCAGCAGCCGGACAGTCTTCTATGGCTACACCTTC. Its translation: CASSRTVFYGYTF.

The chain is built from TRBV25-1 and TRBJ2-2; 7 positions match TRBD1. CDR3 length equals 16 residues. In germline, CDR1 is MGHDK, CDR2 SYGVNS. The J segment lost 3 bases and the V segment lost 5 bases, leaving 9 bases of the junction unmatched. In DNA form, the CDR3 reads TGTGCCAGCAGTACCTCCCGGGACAGCTACACCGGGGAGCTGTTTTTT. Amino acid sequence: CASSTSRDSYTGELFF.

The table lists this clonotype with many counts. CDR3: CSARSLGTGELFF. CDR3 nucleotides: TGCAGTGCTAGAAGCCTGGGAACCGGGGAGCTGTTTTTT. The rearrangement joins TRBV20-1 to TRBJ2-2; D is unclear. The CDR3 runs 13 residues. Trimming pared 2 bases from V and 5 bases from J, leaving 9 bases between. The germline V gene encodes CDR1 DFQATT and CDR2 SNEGSKA (reference sequence).

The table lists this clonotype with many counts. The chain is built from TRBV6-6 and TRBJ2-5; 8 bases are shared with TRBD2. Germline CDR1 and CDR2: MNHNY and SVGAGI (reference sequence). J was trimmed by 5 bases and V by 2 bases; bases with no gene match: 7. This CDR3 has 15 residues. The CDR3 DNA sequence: TGTGCCAGCAGTTACCAGAGCGGGAGTGGTGAGACCCAGTACTTC. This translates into CASSYQSGSGETQYF.

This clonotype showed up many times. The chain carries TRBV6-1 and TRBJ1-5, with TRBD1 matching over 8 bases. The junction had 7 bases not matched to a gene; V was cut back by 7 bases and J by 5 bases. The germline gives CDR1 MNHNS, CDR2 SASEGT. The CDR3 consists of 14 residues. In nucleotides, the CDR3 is TGTGCCAGCATTTATACAGGGGGGTATCAGCCCCAGCATTTT. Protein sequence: CASIYTGGYQPQHF.

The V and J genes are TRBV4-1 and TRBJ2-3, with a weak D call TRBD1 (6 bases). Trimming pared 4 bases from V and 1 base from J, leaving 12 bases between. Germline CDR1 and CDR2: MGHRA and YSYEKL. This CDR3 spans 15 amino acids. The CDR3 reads CASSLNRVGTDTQYF. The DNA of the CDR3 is TGCGCCAGCAGCCTGAACAGGGTGGGCACAGATACGCAGTATTTT.

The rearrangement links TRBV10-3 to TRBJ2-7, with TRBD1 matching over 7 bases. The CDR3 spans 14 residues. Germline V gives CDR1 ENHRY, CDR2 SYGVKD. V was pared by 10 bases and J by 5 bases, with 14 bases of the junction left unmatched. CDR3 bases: TGTGCCACCAACGGACAGGAGGCCCTAAACGAGCAGTACTTC. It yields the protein CATNGQEALNEQYF.

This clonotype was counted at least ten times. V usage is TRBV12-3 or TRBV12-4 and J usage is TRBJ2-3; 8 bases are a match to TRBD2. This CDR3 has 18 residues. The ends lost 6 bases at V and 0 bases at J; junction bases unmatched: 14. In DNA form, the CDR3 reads TGTGCCAGCAGCGCGCCCAGCGGGGGCTTAGCTAGCACAGATACGCAGTATTTT. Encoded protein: CASSAPSGGLASTDTQYF.

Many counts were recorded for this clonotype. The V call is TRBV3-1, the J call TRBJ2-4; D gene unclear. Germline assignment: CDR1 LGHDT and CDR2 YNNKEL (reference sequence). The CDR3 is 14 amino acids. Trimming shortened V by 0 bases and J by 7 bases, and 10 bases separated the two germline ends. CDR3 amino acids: CASSQDSRWNIQYF. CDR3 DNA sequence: TGTGCCAGCAGCCAAGACTCGCGTTGGAACATTCAGTACTTC. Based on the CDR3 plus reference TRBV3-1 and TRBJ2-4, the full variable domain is DTAVSQTPKYLVTQMGNDKSIKCEQNLGHDTMYWYKQDSKKFLKIMFSYNNKELIINETVPNRFSPKSPDKAHLNLHINSLELGDSAVYFCASSQDSRWNIQYFGAGTRLSVL.

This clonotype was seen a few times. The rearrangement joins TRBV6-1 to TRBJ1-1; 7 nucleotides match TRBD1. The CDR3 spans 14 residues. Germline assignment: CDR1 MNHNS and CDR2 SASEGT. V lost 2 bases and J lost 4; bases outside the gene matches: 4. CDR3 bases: TGTGCCAGCAGTGAACTGGCAGGGGGCACTGAAGCTTTCTTT. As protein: CASSELAGGTEAFF.

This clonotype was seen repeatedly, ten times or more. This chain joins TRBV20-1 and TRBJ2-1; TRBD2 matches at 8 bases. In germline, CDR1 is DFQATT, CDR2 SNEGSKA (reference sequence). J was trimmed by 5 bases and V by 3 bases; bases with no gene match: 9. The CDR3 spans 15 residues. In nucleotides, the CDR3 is TGCAGTGCTAGGAAGCGGGAGTGGAGGGACAATGAGCAGTTCTTC. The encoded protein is CSARKREWRDNEQFF.

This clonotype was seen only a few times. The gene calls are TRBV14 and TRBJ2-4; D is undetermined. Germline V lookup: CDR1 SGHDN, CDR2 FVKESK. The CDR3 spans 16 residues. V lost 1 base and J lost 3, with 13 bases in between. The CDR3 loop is CASSQGVSSVKNIQYF. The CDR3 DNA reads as TGTGCCAGCAGCCAAGGCGTTAGTTCAGTCAAAAACATTCAGTACTTC.